These 14 T cell receptor beta chains originate from one sample sequenced in a study of OX40 agonist ivuxolimab in advanced cancers. Repertoires were generated with immunoSEQ multiplex PCR, while TCRdb's copy carries only in-frame clones and drops some. The data contain more than 20,000 clones, about 79% of them singletons. The starting material was CD4+ or CD8+ T cells sorted from blood, obtained in a trial of the OX40 agonist ivuxolimab. Receptors were obtained from an adult with an advanced solid tumor such as melanoma, head and neck, liver or kidney cancer.

There are a few counts of this clone. At one boundary the junction diverges from the germline segment, which might be a read error. The genes are TRBV7-3 and TRBJ2-1, with D perhaps matching TRBD2 (6 bases). CDR3 length: 13 residues. Germline V gives CDR1 SGHTA, CDR2 FQGTGA. CDR3 in DNA: TGTGCCAGCAGCTTAGCGGGTCAGGGAGGAATAATCTTC. Its protein is CASSLAGQGGIIF. Looking up the rest from reference TRBV7-3 and TRBJ2-1 gives the full variable domain: GAGVSQTPSNKVTEKGKYVELRCDPISGHTALYWYRQSLGQGPEFLIYFQGTGAADDSGLPNDRFFAVRPEGSVSTLKIQRTERGDSAVYLCASSLAGQGGIIFGPGTRLTVL.

The J gene is TRBJ1-2, the V gene TRBV5-4; D ambiguous. Trimming took off 1 base at V and 7 bases at J, with 11 bases between the two ends. CDR3 size: 13 residues. Germline V CDR1 and CDR2: SGHNT, YYREEE (reference sequence). This CDR3 is CASSLKGPGGYTF. CDR3 DNA sequence: TGTGCCAGCAGCTTGAAGGGCCCAGGTGGCTACACCTTC. Based on the CDR3 plus reference TRBV5-4 and TRBJ1-2, the full variable domain is ETGVTQSPTHLIKTRGQQVTLRCSSQSGHNTVSWYQQALGQGPQFIFQYYREEENGRGNFPPRFSGLQFPNYSSELNVNALELDDSALYLCASSLKGPGGYTFGSGTRLTVV.

The chain combines TRBV4-2 with TRBJ1-2; possibly TRBD1 for D (6 bases). The germline V gene encodes CDR1 LGHNA and CDR2 YNFKEQ. With 4 bases removed from V and 7 bases from J, the gap between germline ends came to 19 bases. This CDR3 comprises 15 residues. CDR3 region: CASSPETGTPLGYTF. The CDR3 coding sequence is TGTGCCAGCAGCCCGGAAACAGGGACTCCTCTTGGCTACACCTTC.

V usage is TRBV6-1 and J usage is TRBJ1-1, with D unclear. Germline V gene lookup returns CDR1 MNHNS and CDR2 SASEGT. Trimming removed 5 bases from V and 1 base from J, with 2 bases in between. There are 11 residues in the CDR3. The CDR3 reads CASSRNTEAFF. CDR3 nucleotides: TGTGCCAGCAGTCGGAACACTGAAGCTTTCTTT.

V is TRBV6-1 and J is TRBJ1-2; D remains ambiguous. Per the germline V gene, CDR1 is MNHNS and CDR2 is SASEGT. V lost 2 bases and J 5 bases, leaving 6 bases between the germline ends. The length of the CDR3 is 12 residues. CDR3 in amino acids: CASSEKPYGYTF. The CDR3 region has the DNA TGTGCCAGCAGTGAAAAACCTTATGGCTACACCTTC.

The genes are TRBV14 and TRBJ1-3; TRBD1 might be the D (6 bases). The ends were cut back, 4 bases at V and 7 bases at J, with 23 bases in the middle. Germline-derived CDR1 and CDR2 are SGHDN and FVKESK. CDR3 length: 17 residues. The CDR3 region is CASSPRETLRRGNTIYF. The CDR3 DNA reads as TGTGCCAGCAGCCCACGGGAAACCCTCAGGAGGGGGAACACCATATATTTT.

The chain couples TRBV7-3 to TRBJ2-7; D is uncertain. Deletions cut 5 bases from V and 2 bases from J, with 16 bases between. From germline, CDR1 is SGHTA and CDR2 FQGTGA. The CDR3 sequence is 15 residues long. CDR3 sequence (DNA): TGTGCCAGCAGCCCGCTCCGGGTCATCACCTACGAGCAGTACTTC. This sequence encodes CASSPLRVITYEQYF.

This chain connects TRBV6-6 to TRBJ1-2, with D perhaps TRBD1 (5 bases). The V and J ends lost 0 bases and 2 bases respectively, with 10 bases between them. This CDR3 spans 15 amino acids. The germline gives CDR1 MNHNY, CDR2 SVGAGI (reference sequence). CDR3 residues: CASSYSGPRNYGYTF. CDR3 bases: TGTGCCAGCAGTTACTCGGGGCCGCGGAACTATGGCTACACCTTC.

The chain employs TRBV6-1 and TRBJ1-5; possible D gene TRBD1, 5 bases. Trimming left V 3 bases short and J 7 bases short, with 16 bases between. CDR1 is MNHNS, CDR2 SASEGT, per germline. CDR3 size: 15 residues. The CDR3 coding sequence is TGTGCCAGCAGTGAGGGGGGGACGGTGAAGCAGCCCCAGCATTTT. Its translation is CASSEGGTVKQPQHF.

V is TRBV5-1 and J is TRBJ1-6; a possible D gene is TRBD1 (5 bases). The germline CDR1 and CDR2 sequences are SGHRS and YFSETQ. V dropped 1 base and J dropped 6 bases, with 17 bases sitting between them. CDR3 length: 17 amino acids. The chain's CDR3 is CASSLYGTRGGNSPLHF. DNA for the CDR3: TGCGCCAGCAGCTTGTATGGGACCCGGGGCGGTAATTCACCCCTCCACTTT.

The rearrangement joins TRBV2 to TRBJ2-5; possible D gene TRBD2, 6 bases. The J call is uncertain, as TRBJ2-7 better fits the DNA end. The CDR3 spans 14 residues. In germline, CDR1 is SNHLY, CDR2 FYNNEI. The CDR3 DNA is TGTGCCAGTGACCCGGGACTTAGCTCCTACGAGCAGTACTTC. This sequence encodes CASDPGLSSYEQYF.

This clone was detected only once. V usage is TRBV27 and J usage is TRBJ2-1, with 7 bases lining up with TRBD2. This CDR3 has 17 residues. The V and J ends lost 5 bases and 5 bases, in that order; junction bases with no gene match: 15. Germline assignment: CDR1 MNHEY and CDR2 SMNVEV (reference sequence). CDR3 nucleotides: TGTGCCAGCAGTGGGTATGGTCGCGGGAGAAGGGACAATGAGCAGTTCTTC. Its translation is CASSGYGRGRRDNEQFF.

The CDR3 DNA reads TGTGCCAGCAGCTTGGCGGCCCAGGTTCCGACTGGCGGGGAGCTGTTTTTT. Its protein product is CASSLAAQVPTGGELFF. V usage is TRBV5-6 and J usage is TRBJ2-2; D is uncertain. The V end lost 0 bases, the J end lost 7 bases, and 19 bases lay between the germline ends. CDR3 size: 17 residues. The germline CDR1 and CDR2 sequences are SGHDT and YYEEEE.

The rearrangement joins TRBV4-2 to TRBJ2-5, with a tentative D call TRBD2 (7 bases). The CDR3 has 19 residues. The V gene's germline CDR1 is LGHNA and CDR2 YNFKEQ. Trimming cost V 0 bases and J 7 bases, with 27 bases left between them. The CDR3 protein is CASSQEGGRLDGIKGTQYF. CDR3 nucleotides: TGTGCCAGCAGCCAAGAGGGGGGGCGATTGGACGGAATCAAAGGGACCCAGTACTTC.